This entry lists 20 T cell receptor beta chains sequenced from one sample in a study of blood T cell repertoires in COVID-19. Profiled with immunoSEQ multiplex PCR; TCRdb holds only in-frame clones, not every one. The repertoire has approximately 260,000 clones, 90% of them found once; the top ten carry around 2.3%. The sequencing sample was made of peripheral blood. The origin of the receptors is an older woman with COVID-19, enrolled during active disease.

The J gene is TRBJ1-5, the V gene TRBV15; a possible D gene is TRBD1 (6 bases). The V gene lost 1 base and the J gene lost 11 bases, with 12 bases spanning the gap. Germline V gives CDR1 LNHNV, CDR2 YYDKDF (reference sequence). This CDR3 has 13 residues. CDR3 nucleotide sequence: TGTGCCACCAGCAGAGGAACGGACAGAGCCCAGCATTTT. This sequence encodes CATSRGTDRAQHF.

This sequence joins TRBV6-5 and TRBJ1-6; 7 nucleotides align to TRBD1. The V segment lost 11 bases and the J segment 7 bases; nucleotides outside the gene matches: 8. This CDR3 region has 13 residues. The germline V gene encodes CDR1 MNHEY and CDR2 SVGAGI. CDR3: CAAQGGVNSPLHF. CDR3 DNA: TGTGCCGCCCAGGGGGGCGTCAATTCACCCCTCCACTTT.

The V gene is TRBV19, the J gene TRBJ1-1; the D is unclear. V was trimmed by 6 bases and J by 0 bases, leaving 11 bases between them. The length of the CDR3 is 14 residues. Germline V CDR1 and CDR2: LNHDA, SQIVND (reference sequence). The CDR3 DNA reads as TGTGCCAGTAGCAGCGTCTCCATGAACACTGAAGCTTTCTTT. Amino acid sequence: CASSSVSMNTEAFF.

The genes are TRBV19 and TRBJ1-2, with D tentatively TRBD1 (6 bases). This CDR3 comprises 14 residues. Deletions cut 6 bases from V and 3 bases from J, with 14 bases between. CDR1 and CDR2 (germline): LNHDA, SQIVND (reference sequence). The CDR3 sequence is CASRVGGRYYGYTF. The CDR3 DNA is TGTGCCAGTAGAGTGGGGGGGCGATACTATGGCTACACCTTC.

The chain employs TRBV7-2 and TRBJ2-3, with 7 bases aligning to TRBD2. The germline CDR1 and CDR2 sequences are SGHTA and FQGNSA. Germline trimming cut 1 base from V and 3 bases from J; bases unmatched to any gene: 4. The CDR3 is 15 amino acids. In nucleotides, the CDR3 is TGTGCCAGCAGCTTAGTCGTGGGGGGGACAGATACGCAGTATTTT. Residues: CASSLVVGGTDTQYF.

This chain uses TRBV6-5 with TRBJ2-3; 9 bases are a match to TRBD2. Germline assignment: CDR1 MNHEY and CDR2 SVGAGI. There are 14 residues in the CDR3. CDR3: CAVDERGATDTQYF. Written as DNA, the CDR3 is TGTGCGGTCGATGAGCGGGGGGCGACAGATACGCAGTATTTT.

The CDR3 sequence: CASSIFTRGYYEQYF. The CDR3 nucleotides are TGTGCCAGTAGTATTTTTACCAGGGGTTACTACGAGCAGTACTTC. The chain combines TRBV19 with TRBJ2-7; D may be TRBD1 (6 bases). Trimming shortened V by 3 bases and J by 3 bases, and 15 bases separated the two germline ends. Per the germline V gene, CDR1 is LNHDA and CDR2 is SQIVND (reference sequence). This CDR3 contains 15 residues.

This chain links TRBV30 with TRBJ1-3, with D tentatively TRBD1 (5 bases). The CDR3 is 14 residues long. Deletions cut 0 bases from V and 3 bases from J, with 9 bases between. Germline values: CDR1 GTSNPN, CDR2 SVGIG (reference sequence). Here the CDR3 reads CAWSVRGGGNTIYF. CDR3 nucleotide sequence: TGTGCCTGGAGTGTAAGGGGAGGTGGAAACACCATATATTTT.

The rearrangement links TRBV12-3 or TRBV12-4 to TRBJ2-5, with D perhaps TRBD1 (6 bases). V gave up 3 bases and J gave up 4 bases, with 9 bases separating them. CDR3 length: 13 residues. The CDR3 spells CASSFQGRETQYF. CDR3 bases: TGTGCCAGCAGTTTCCAGGGGAGAGAGACCCAGTACTTC.

This clone came up once. The chain's CDR3 is CASSRETEANYGYTF. CDR3 nucleotides: TGTGCCAGCAGTCGAGAGACAGAAGCTAACTATGGCTACACCTTC. The genes are TRBV13 and TRBJ1-2; tentatively, D is TRBD1 (5 bases). Germline loops: CDR1 PRHDT, CDR2 FYEKMQ (reference sequence). Deletions cut 6 bases from V and 0 bases from J, with 14 bases between. The CDR3 is 15 amino acids.

The chain carries TRBV19 and TRBJ2-1; tentatively, D is TRBD1 (6 bases). CDR1 and CDR2 (germline): LNHDA, SQIVND (reference sequence). V was clipped by 3 bases and J by 8 bases, with 14 bases between them. The CDR3 consists of 14 residues. The CDR3 sequence is CASSIYQGSDEQFF. The CDR3 DNA sequence: TGTGCCAGTAGTATCTACCAGGGGTCTGATGAGCAGTTCTTC.

This clone occurred once. The J gene is TRBJ1-3, the V gene TRBV18; D is uncertain. Germline CDR1 reads KGHSH; CDR2 reads LQKENI. V lost 3 bases and J lost 2, with 5 bases in between. The CDR3 contains 13 residues. The CDR3 bases are TGTGCCAGCTCACCCTCCCCTGGAAACACCATATATTTT. Translating gives CASSPSPGNTIYF. Based on the CDR3 plus reference TRBV18 and TRBJ1-3, the full variable domain is NAGVMQNPRHLVRRRGQEARLRCSPMKGHSHVYWYRQLPEEGLKFMVYLQKENIIDESGMPKERFSAEFPKEGPSILRIQQVVRGDSAAYFCASSPSPGNTIYFGEGSWLTVV.

This rearrangement joins TRBV3-1 (or the pseudogene TRBV3-2) to TRBJ2-7; no clear D gene. Trimming stripped 4 bases from V and 2 bases from J, with 12 bases between. The germline V gene encodes CDR1 LGHDT and CDR2 YNNKEL (reference sequence). The CDR3 covers 14 residues. The CDR3 is CASSPENIPYEQYF. The CDR3 DNA reads as TGTGCCAGCAGCCCGGAGAACATTCCCTACGAGCAGTACTTC.

In nucleotides, the CDR3 is TGCAGCGCTTCCTCGACTAGCGGGAATGAGCAGTTCTTC. This encodes CSASSTSGNEQFF. The genes are TRBV29-1 and TRBJ2-1; 10 positions match TRBD2. This CDR3 has 13 amino acids. V was clipped by 7 bases and J by 7 bases; unmatched bases: 7. Germline V gene data show CDR1 as SQVTM and CDR2 as ANQGSEA.

This sequence joins TRBV27 and TRBJ2-2; D might be TRBD1 (5 bases). The CDR3 length is 14 residues. Germline V gene lookup returns CDR1 MNHEY and CDR2 SMNVEV (reference sequence). Trimming took off 5 bases at V and 6 bases at J, with 13 bases between the two ends. CDR3: CASSSQGGPGELFF. The CDR3 coding sequence is TGTGCCAGCAGTAGCCAGGGCGGCCCCGGGGAGCTGTTTTTT.

This chain connects TRBV14 to TRBJ2-1, with TRBD2 matching 11 bases. Germline CDR1 reads SGHDN; CDR2 reads FVKESK. Trimming at V came to 0 bases and at J to 0 bases, leaving 16 bases not matched to a gene. The CDR3 runs to 22 residues. Here the CDR3 DNA reads TGTGCCAGCAGCCAAGATGCCTCCGTGGTAGCGGGGGGGGAAGGCTCCTACAATGAGCAGTTCTTC. Protein sequence: CASSQDASVVAGGEGSYNEQFF.

This rearrangement joins TRBV5-4 to TRBJ1-2; D is perhaps TRBD1 (5 bases). Trimming shortened V by 7 bases and J by 1 base, and 14 bases separated the two germline ends. Germline V gene sequence: CDR1 SGHNT, CDR2 YYREEE (reference sequence). The CDR3 totals 14 residues. The CDR3: CASAPRGVNYGYTF. The DNA of the CDR3 is TGTGCCAGCGCCCCTCGGGGGGTTAACTATGGCTACACCTTC.

The V call is TRBV6-5, the J call TRBJ1-5; D gene ambiguous. In germline, CDR1 is MNHEY, CDR2 SVGAGI. The CDR3 has 13 residues. Trimming cost V 0 bases and J 7 bases, with 7 bases left between them. CDR3 protein: CASSYSNGQPQHF. DNA for the CDR3: TGTGCCAGCAGTTACTCGAATGGCCAGCCCCAGCATTTT.

With regard to this clone: Other nucleotide sequences in the sample specify the same CDR3. V gene TRBV6-5 combines with J gene TRBJ1-1; tentative D call: TRBD1 (5 bases). Trimming took 5 bases from V and 8 from J, leaving 18 bases between them. Per germline, CDR1 MNHEY and CDR2 SVGAGI. The CDR3 contains 14 residues. As DNA, the CDR3 is TGTGCCAGCAGTCCGAGCGCGGGGACTGTGGAAGCTTTCTTT. Amino acid sequence: CASSPSAGTVEAFF.

V is TRBV19 and J is TRBJ2-7; 8 positions match TRBD2. The CDR3 spans 19 residues. V was pared by 5 bases and J by 1 base, with 19 bases of the junction left unmatched. The V gene's germline CDR1 is LNHDA and CDR2 SQIVND (reference sequence). The DNA of the CDR3 is TGTGCCAGTAGTCCAAGCGGGGGTCCCAACTTCAGCCCGTCCTACGAGCAGTACTTC. It yields the protein CASSPSGGPNFSPSYEQYF.